Each of the 32 T cell receptor beta chains below was sequenced from the same sample in a study of CD8 T cells in ankylosing spondylitis. Overall study results and limits: Among TCR beta sequences, a motif of about 8 highly homologous variants appeared characteristic of ankylosing spondylitis blood.

No antigen is known for these receptors. TCRdb ran MiXCR on the 5' RACE reads and lists one entry per CDR3 protein. Among around 220,000 distinct CDR3 sequences listed, around 16% were seen once. Material: blood, either unsorted or a sorted T cell fraction (not recorded which). Receptor source: a male donor with ankylosing spondylitis.

The chain carries TRBV6-1 and TRBJ1-1, with 8 bases aligning to TRBD1. Germline V gives CDR1 MNHNS, CDR2 SASEGT. Unmatched junction bases numbered 13, after V lost 5 bases and J lost 8 bases. The CDR3 length is 15 residues. The CDR3 region is CASSPRQGLRLEAFF. CDR3 sequence (DNA): TGTGCCAGCAGTCCCCGACAGGGGTTAAGGTTGGAAGCTTTCTTT.

This clonotype has more than one count but fewer than ten. In nucleotides, the CDR3 is TGTGCCAGCAGCGACGGGGGAGGGCTCGAGCAGTACTTC. As protein: CASSDGGGLEQYF. The V call is TRBV9, the J call TRBJ2-7, with 7 bases lining up with TRBD2. V shed 3 bases, J shed 6 bases, and the junction held 6 bases outside the gene matches. The CDR3 is made up of 13 amino acids. In germline, CDR1 is SGDLS, CDR2 YYNGEE.

This clonotype was counted ten times or more. The rearrangement uses TRBV29-1 and TRBJ2-1; 10 bases are shared with TRBD1. The CDR3 has 14 residues. The ends lost 3 bases at V and 9 bases at J; junction bases unmatched: 8. Per the germline V gene, CDR1 is SQVTM and CDR2 is ANQGSEA. CDR3 residues: CSVDPGTGAGEQFF. CDR3 DNA: TGCAGCGTTGACCCCGGGACAGGGGCCGGTGAGCAGTTCTTC.

This clonotype came up a few times. The rearrangement links TRBV11-1 to TRBJ2-1; TRBD2 might be the D (6 bases). CDR1 and CDR2 from the germline V gene are SGHAT and FQDESV (reference sequence). The length of the CDR3 is 18 residues. Between the trimmed V and J ends, which lost 5 bases and 0 bases, there was a span of 20 bases. The DNA for the CDR3 is TGTGCCAGCAGCCCCCCCTTTTGGGACTCTAGCTCCTACAATGAGCAGTTCTTC. Translated: CASSPPFWDSSSYNEQFF.

This clonotype was found a few times. The chain recombines TRBV7-9 with TRBJ2-5, with 7 bases fitting TRBD2. This CDR3 has 16 amino acids. Germline V CDR1 and CDR2: SEHNR, FQNEAQ (reference sequence). Trimming removed 3 bases from V and 0 bases from J; junction bases left unmatched: 7. The chain's CDR3 is CASSFTGTTYQETQYF. The CDR3 nucleotides read TGTGCCAGCAGCTTCACCGGGACTACGTACCAAGAGACCCAGTACTTC.

The rearrangement joins TRBV12-3 or TRBV12-4 to TRBJ2-1; no definite D call. This CDR3 is built from 13 residues. V was trimmed by 6 bases and J by 2 bases, leaving 8 bases between them. The DNA for the CDR3 is TGTGCCAGCAGCGGGCAGGCCTACAATGAGCAGTTCTTC. It codes for CASSGQAYNEQFF.

This chain connects TRBV28 to TRBJ1-3; D not certain. Germline assignment: CDR1 MDHEN and CDR2 SYDVKM. V lost 3 bases to trimming and J lost 1 base, with 7 bases between them. This CDR3 contains 14 residues. DNA for the CDR3: TGTGCCAGCAGTTTGGGTACTTCTGGAAACACCATATATTTT. It specifies CASSLGTSGNTIYF.

The V gene is TRBV7-2, the J gene TRBJ2-1; unclear D gene. The CDR3 covers 14 residues. Germline CDR1 and CDR2: SGHTA and FQGNSA. Trimming cost V 4 bases and J 4 bases, with 11 bases left between them. The CDR3 protein is CASSSPPTYNEQFF. The CDR3 coding sequence is TGTGCCAGCAGCTCACCCCCCACGTACAATGAGCAGTTCTTC. The complete variable domain, with remaining parts taken from reference TRBV7-2 and TRBJ2-1, reads GAGVSQSPSNKVTEKGKDVELRCDPISGHTALYWYRQSLGQGLEFLIYFQGNSAPDKSGLPSDRFSAERTGGSVSTLTIQRTQQEDSAVYLCASSSPPTYNEQFFGPGTRLTVL.

This clonotype appeared a few times. The V gene is TRBV9, the J gene TRBJ1-1; the D is unclear. CDR3 length: 17 amino acids. Looked up from germline, CDR1 is SGDLS and CDR2 is YYNGEE. V was trimmed by 3 bases and J by 6 bases, leaving 24 bases between them. The CDR3 protein is CASSATPWRAEESEAFF. CDR3 nucleotides: TGTGCCAGCAGCGCCACTCCTTGGAGGGCAGAAGAATCTGAAGCTTTCTTT.

This chain uses TRBV5-1 with TRBJ2-3, with 8 bases aligning to TRBD1. The germline gives CDR1 SGHRS, CDR2 YFSETQ. CDR3 length: 15 residues. The trim removed 2 bases at V and 0 bases at J, leaving 2 bases unmatched. In DNA form, the CDR3 reads TGCGCCAGCAGCTTAACAGGGGGGAGCACAGATACGCAGTATTTT. Its translation is CASSLTGGSTDTQYF.

This chain joins TRBV3-1 and TRBJ1-1; TRBD1 matches 8 bases. V shed 4 bases and J 6 bases; nucleotides not matched to a gene: 7. The CDR3 is 14 amino acids. The germline V gene has CDR1 LGHDT and CDR2 YNNKEL (reference sequence). The CDR3 region has the DNA TGTGCCAGCAGCCCGGACAGGGCTGGCCCTGAAGCTTTCTTT. Its translation is CASSPDRAGPEAFF. Complete variable domain (other parts from reference TRBV3-1 and TRBJ1-1): DTAVSQTPKYLVTQMGNDKSIKCEQNLGHDTMYWYKQDSKKFLKIMFSYNNKELIINETVPNRFSPKSPDKAHLNLHINSLELGDSAVYFCASSPDRAGPEAFFGQGTRLTVV.

This clonotype was counted a few times. The V gene is TRBV11-3, the J gene TRBJ2-5, with D tentatively TRBD1 (6 bases). The germline V gene has CDR1 SGHNT and CDR2 YENEEA. V gave up 4 bases and J gave up 3 bases, with 18 bases separating them. This CDR3 comprises 16 residues. CDR3 in DNA: TGTGCCAGCAGCTCTCACCTACAGGGACCTGAAGAGACCCAGTACTTC. Amino acids: CASSSHLQGPEETQYF.

This clonotype was detected only a few times. This chain joins TRBV15 and TRBJ1-1, with a possible D match to TRBD1 (6 bases). This CDR3 is built from 17 residues. Germline V gene lookup returns CDR1 LNHNV and CDR2 YYDKDF (reference sequence). V lost 0 bases and J 0 bases, leaving 14 bases between the germline ends. CDR3 sequence (DNA): TGTGCCACCAGCAGAGACGGGGACACCTACATGAACACTGAAGCTTTCTTT. Its translation is CATSRDGDTYMNTEAFF.

This chain links TRBV15 with TRBJ2-1, with 7 bases that match TRBD1. The CDR3 runs 14 residues. Germline values: CDR1 LNHNV, CDR2 YYDKDF (reference sequence). With V trimmed by 4 bases and J by 2 bases, 2 bases remained unmatched. This CDR3 reads CATSIGTAYNEQFF. The CDR3 DNA reads as TGTGCCACCAGCATTGGGACAGCCTACAATGAGCAGTTCTTC.

This clonotype was seen only a few times. The chain uses TRBV20-1 and TRBJ1-5; TRBD1 aligns across 11 bases. V lost 2 bases and J lost 3; bases outside the gene matches: 6. The V gene's germline CDR1 is DFQATT and CDR2 SNEGSKA (reference sequence). The CDR3 consists of 16 residues. This CDR3 is CSARPRTGGINQPQHF. The DNA for the CDR3 is TGCAGTGCTAGACCTCGGACAGGGGGCATCAATCAGCCCCAGCATTTT.

V usage is TRBV4-2 and J usage is TRBJ2-1; D may be TRBD1 (6 bases). Trimming took off 2 bases at V and 0 bases at J, with 11 bases between the two ends. Germline-derived CDR1 and CDR2 are LGHNA and YNFKEQ. There are 16 residues in the CDR3. CDR3 amino acids: CASSQFDRTSYNEQFF. In DNA form, the CDR3 reads TGTGCCAGCAGCCAATTTGACAGGACCTCCTACAATGAGCAGTTCTTC.

The chain is built from TRBV29-1 and TRBJ2-7; D gene uncertain. Trimming cost V 0 bases and J 2 bases, with 5 bases left between them. Germline V gives CDR1 SQVTM, CDR2 ANQGSEA. There are 12 residues in the CDR3. DNA of the CDR3: TGCAGCGTTGAAGAGGATCCCTACGAGCAGTACTTC. Translation gives CSVEEDPYEQYF.

In its sample, this clonotype was seen a few times. The chain links TRBV29-1 to TRBJ2-5; D is uncertain. CDR1 is SQVTM, CDR2 ANQGSEA, per germline. Trimming pared 2 bases from V and 2 bases from J, leaving 12 bases between. The CDR3 extends over 14 amino acids. In DNA form, the CDR3 reads TGCAGCGTTGAATTCCGCGGTGAACAAGAGACCCAGTACTTC. Translating it yields CSVEFRGEQETQYF. Complete variable domain (other parts from reference TRBV29-1 and TRBJ2-5): SAVISQKPSRDICQRGTSLTIQCQVDSQVTMMFWYRQQPGQSLTLIATANQGSEATYESGFVIDKFPISRPNLTFSTLTVSNMSPEDSSIYLCSVEFRGEQETQYFGPGTRLLVL.

This chain uses TRBV19 with TRBJ1-5; D unresolved. CDR1 and CDR2 (germline): LNHDA, SQIVND (reference sequence). Trimming shortened V by 6 bases and J by 4 bases, and 10 bases separated the two germline ends. This CDR3 has 13 residues. The CDR3 region has the DNA TGTGCCAGTAGCAAACGCCAGAATCAGCCCCAGCATTTT. Translated: CASSKRQNQPQHF.

This clonotype has more than one count but fewer than ten. The chain is built from TRBV29-1 and TRBJ2-5; 7 nucleotides align to TRBD1. The junction had 15 bases not matched to a gene; V was cut back by 6 bases and J by 5 bases. CDR1 and CDR2 from the germline V gene are SQVTM and ANQGSEA. CDR3 size: 15 residues. The CDR3 nucleotides are TGCAGCGTGGATCGGACAGGACAATGGGGGGAGACCCAGTACTTC. Its translation is CSVDRTGQWGETQYF.

This clonotype has more than one count but fewer than ten. The chain uses TRBV29-1 and TRBJ1-2; no reliable D call. Trimming left V 0 bases short and J 5 bases short, with 7 bases between. Germline V lookup: CDR1 SQVTM, CDR2 ANQGSEA. The CDR3 has 12 amino acids. This chain's CDR3 is CSVEDLPYGYTF. DNA for the CDR3: TGCAGCGTTGAAGATCTTCCTTATGGCTACACCTTC. Full variable domain (rest looked up from reference TRBV29-1 and TRBJ1-2): SAVISQKPSRDICQRGTSLTIQCQVDSQVTMMFWYRQQPGQSLTLIATANQGSEATYESGFVIDKFPISRPNLTFSTLTVSNMSPEDSSIYLCSVEDLPYGYTFGSGTRLTVV.

This clonotype appeared a few times. The chain recombines TRBV9 with TRBJ2-3; possibly TRBD2 for D (5 bases). The CDR3 consists of 15 residues. The V gene lost 7 bases and the J gene lost 4 bases, with 19 bases spanning the gap. Germline assignment: CDR1 SGDLS and CDR2 YYNGEE. CDR3 sequence reads: CASALSSWESDTQYF. In nucleotides, the CDR3 is TGTGCCAGCGCCCTCTCCTCGTGGGAGTCAGATACGCAGTATTTT.

V gene TRBV6-1 combines with J gene TRBJ2-7; D is ambiguous. The CDR3 spans 13 residues. Trimming cost V 1 base and J 3 bases, with 7 bases left between them. CDR1 is MNHNS, CDR2 SASEGT, per germline. The DNA of the CDR3 is TGTGCCAGCAGTGAAGGACAATTCTACGAGCAGTACTTC. Translation gives CASSEGQFYEQYF.

This clonotype turned up a few times. The V gene is TRBV20-1, the J gene TRBJ1-1; weak D call: TRBD1 (6 bases). Trimming stripped 2 bases from V and 1 base from J, with 14 bases between. This CDR3 has 15 residues. Germline CDR1 DFQATT, CDR2 SNEGSKA (reference sequence). The CDR3 DNA follows: TGCAGTGCTAGACCCTGGACAGAAAAGAACACTGAAGCTTTCTTT. This codes for CSARPWTEKNTEAFF.

This clonotype was counted between two and nine times. V gene TRBV20-1 combines with J gene TRBJ2-5; weak D call: TRBD2 (6 bases). Germline V gives CDR1 DFQATT, CDR2 SNEGSKA (reference sequence). V lost 6 bases, J lost 0 bases, and 11 bases lay in between. This CDR3 contains 13 residues. The CDR3 reads CSAPSSDQETQYF. CDR3 nucleotides: TGCAGTGCCCCGTCTAGCGACCAAGAGACCCAGTACTTC.

This clonotype has a handful of counts. The V and J genes are TRBV5-6 and TRBJ2-7; 9 bases fit TRBD2. V shed 3 bases and J 5 bases; nucleotides not matched to a gene: 9. The CDR3 is 15 amino acids. Germline loops: CDR1 SGHDT, CDR2 YYEEEE. DNA of the CDR3: TGTGCCAGCAGCTGGCTGTTAGCGGGAGAAGACGAGCAGTACTTC. As protein: CASSWLLAGEDEQYF.

The rearrangement links TRBV2 to TRBJ2-2, with a tentative D call TRBD1 (6 bases). The CDR3 spans 14 residues. Germline V gene lookup returns CDR1 SNHLY and CDR2 FYNNEI. V shed 6 bases and J shed 4 bases, with 12 bases lying between them. CDR3 DNA sequence: TGTGCCAGCAGCGATGGACAGATCACCGGGGAGCTGTTTTTT. As protein: CASSDGQITGELFF.

The chain carries TRBV4-1 and TRBJ2-7; 7 nucleotides match TRBD2. V trimming: 0 bases; J trimming: 1 base; junction bases outside the gene matches: 6. This CDR3 comprises 16 residues. In germline, CDR1 is MGHRA, CDR2 YSYEKL. The CDR3 DNA is TGCGCCAGCAGCCAAGAATCGGGGGGAAGATCCTACGAGCAGTACTTC. Amino acids: CASSQESGGRSYEQYF.

The chain combines TRBV20-1 with TRBJ1-2; TRBD1 agrees at 10 bases. Trimming took 1 base from V and 2 from J; bases not matched to a gene: 4. The CDR3 runs to 15 residues. The V gene's germline CDR1 is DFQATT and CDR2 SNEGSKA (reference sequence). Here the CDR3 DNA reads TGCAGTGCTAGAGCCTCGGGACAGGGGAACTATGGCTACACCTTC. It encodes CSARASGQGNYGYTF.

This clonotype was observed many times. V usage is TRBV5-1 and J usage is TRBJ2-1; D gene ambiguous. With 5 bases removed from V and 3 bases from J, the gap between germline ends came to 18 bases. Germline CDR1 SGHRS, CDR2 YFSETQ. The CDR3 is 16 amino acids. DNA for the CDR3: TGCGCCAGCAGAGGGAATTCCGGACCAGTCTACAATGAGCAGTTCTTC. Translation: CASRGNSGPVYNEQFF.

This clonotype has a count of ten or more. V is TRBV4-3 and J is TRBJ2-6; TRBD1 or TRBD2 may be the D gene (5 bases each). Looked up from germline, CDR1 is LGHNA and CDR2 is YSLEER. V was trimmed by 0 bases and J by 0 bases, leaving 6 bases between them. The CDR3 has 16 amino acids. The CDR3 coding sequence is TGCGCCAGCAGCCAAGATGGGACCTCTGGGGCCAACGTCCTGACTTTC. This codes for CASSQDGTSGANVLTF.

This rearrangement joins TRBV9 to TRBJ2-1, with D unresolved. In germline, CDR1 is SGDLS, CDR2 YYNGEE. The V end lost 0 bases, the J end lost 0 bases, and 7 bases lay between the germline ends. CDR3 size: 15 residues. This chain's CDR3 is CASSVVSSSYNEQFF. In nucleotides, the CDR3 is TGTGCCAGCAGCGTAGTCTCGAGCTCCTACAATGAGCAGTTCTTC.